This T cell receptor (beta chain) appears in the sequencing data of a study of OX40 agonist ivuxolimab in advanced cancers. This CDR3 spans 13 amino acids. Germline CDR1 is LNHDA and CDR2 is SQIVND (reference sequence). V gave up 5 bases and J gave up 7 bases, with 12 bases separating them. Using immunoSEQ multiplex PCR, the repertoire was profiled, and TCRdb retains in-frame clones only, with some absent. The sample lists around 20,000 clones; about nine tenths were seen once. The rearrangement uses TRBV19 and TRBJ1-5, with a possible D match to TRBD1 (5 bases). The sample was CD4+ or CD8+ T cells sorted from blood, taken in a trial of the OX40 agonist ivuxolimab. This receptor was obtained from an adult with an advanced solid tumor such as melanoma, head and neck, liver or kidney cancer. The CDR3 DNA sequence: TGTGCCAGTAGTCTGTCTAGGGGACAGCCCCAGCATTTT. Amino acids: CASSLSRGQPQHF. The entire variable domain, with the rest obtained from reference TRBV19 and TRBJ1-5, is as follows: DGGITQSPKYLFRKEGQNVTLSCEQNLNHDAMYWYRQDPGQGLRLIYYSQIVNDFQKGDIAEGYSVSREKKESFPLTVTSAQKNPTAFYLCASSLSRGQPQHFGDGTRLSIL.